The 26 T cell receptor beta chains presented below share a single source sample, sequenced in a study of identifying expanded T cells in peripheral blood. Some clones are missing from TCRdb's copy, which holds only in-frame ones; the method was immunoSEQ multiplex PCR. The top ten hold approximately 4% of the sample, which has approximately 91,000 clones, roughly 88% seen once. The material sequenced was blood. These receptor sequences come from a person aged 18 to 70 in good health.

This clone was counted between two and nine times. This rearrangement joins TRBV11-2 to TRBJ2-1; 7 bases map to TRBD2. CDR1 is SGHAT, CDR2 FQNNGV, per germline. This CDR3 comprises 15 residues. Trimming cost V 2 bases and J 5 bases; bases outside gene matches: 6. The CDR3 DNA reads as TGTGCCAGCAGCTTAAGGCTAGCGGCGAACAATGAGCAGTTCTTC. Protein: CASSLRLAANNEQFF.

The CDR3 is CASSQNRDYEQYF. CDR3 coding DNA: TGTGCCAGCAGCCAAAACCGGGACTACGAGCAGTACTTC. This chain links TRBV5-4 with TRBJ2-7; TRBD2 might be the D (5 bases). With 4 bases removed from V and 3 bases from J, the gap between germline ends came to 11 bases. Germline V gene sequence: CDR1 SGHNT, CDR2 YYREEE (reference sequence). The CDR3 has 13 residues.

This clone was counted a few times. The chain is built from TRBV9 and TRBJ1-1, with a tentative D call TRBD1 (5 bases). This CDR3 is built from 14 residues. V gave up 0 bases and J gave up 0 bases, with 6 bases separating them. Germline-derived CDR1 and CDR2 are SGDLS and YYNGEE. CDR3 DNA sequence: TGTGCCAGCAGCGTAGCAGGGATGAACACTGAAGCTTTCTTT. As protein: CASSVAGMNTEAFF.

The chain employs TRBV28 and TRBJ1-4, with 9 bases that match TRBD1. The V gene end was trimmed by 5 bases and the J gene end by 0 bases; junction bases not matched to a gene: 4. The CDR3 consists of 16 residues. Germline values: CDR1 MDHEN, CDR2 SYDVKM. The CDR3 loop is CASSGQGRATNEKLFF. The DNA of the CDR3 is TGTGCCAGCAGTGGACAGGGGAGGGCAACTAATGAAAAACTGTTTTTT.

The rearrangement links TRBV6-6 to TRBJ1-4; D may be TRBD1 (5 bases). Trimming took 5 bases from V and 10 from J, leaving 11 bases between them. The CDR3 runs 12 residues. CDR1 MNHNY and CDR2 SVGAGI come from the germline V gene (reference sequence). As DNA, the CDR3 is TGTGCCAGCAGTCGGGACGCTGGAAAACTGTTTTTT. Residues: CASSRDAGKLFF.

V gene TRBV12-5 combines with J gene TRBJ2-3; no definite D call. The germline V and J ends were trimmed by 1 base and 2 bases, with 7 bases remaining between them. The length of the CDR3 is 14 residues. Germline V gives CDR1 LGHNT, CDR2 FRNRAP. CDR3 bases: TGTGCTAGTGGTTTGGGCGTTGTCACAGATACGCAGTATTTT. Residues: CASGLGVVTDTQYF. Complete variable domain (other parts from reference TRBV12-5 and TRBJ2-3): DARVTQTPRHKVTEMGQEVTMRCQPILGHNTVFWYRQTMMQGLELLAYFRNRAPLDDSGMPKDRFSAEMPDATLATLKIQPSEPRDSAVYFCASGLGVVTDTQYFGPGTRLTVL.

This chain uses TRBV6-1 with TRBJ2-7; D not resolved. CDR3 length: 15 amino acids. The germline V and J ends were trimmed by 5 bases and 2 bases, with 16 bases remaining between them. Germline V CDR1 and CDR2: MNHNS, SASEGT. Here the CDR3 DNA reads TGTGCCAGCAGTCCAGGCCCACCAAAAGCCTACGAGCAGTACTTC. Translation gives CASSPGPPKAYEQYF.

This clone was seen only once. The genes are TRBV7-2 and TRBJ1-1; D is undetermined. V gave up 1 base and J gave up 0 bases, with 3 bases separating them. This CDR3 has 13 amino acids. Germline CDR1 reads SGHTA; CDR2 reads FQGNSA. CDR3 sequence reads: CASSLVMNTEAFF. In DNA form, the CDR3 reads TGTGCCAGCAGCTTAGTTATGAACACTGAAGCTTTCTTT.

The rearrangement links TRBV5-4 to TRBJ2-1; D might be TRBD1 (5 bases). Germline V gene sequence: CDR1 SGHNT, CDR2 YYREEE (reference sequence). With 2 bases removed from V and 0 bases from J, the gap between germline ends came to 9 bases. This CDR3 is built from 15 residues. The CDR3 sequence is CASSLAGSSYNEQFF. The CDR3 coding sequence is TGTGCCAGCAGCTTAGCAGGGTCCTCCTACAATGAGCAGTTCTTC.

The rearrangement joins TRBV30 to TRBJ1-6, with D possibly TRBD1 on 6 matching bases. The CDR3 is 15 amino acids. V gave up 0 bases and J gave up 6 bases, with 12 bases separating them. The germline CDR1 and CDR2 sequences are GTSNPN and SVGIG (reference sequence). The CDR3, as DNA: TGTGCCTGGAGTGTAGGCAGGGGTGGTAATTCACCCCTCCACTTT. Protein: CAWSVGRGGNSPLHF.

V gene TRBV19 combines with J gene TRBJ1-2, with a possible D match to TRBD1 (5 bases). The CDR3 extends over 15 amino acids. Trimming removed 6 bases at V and 7 bases at J, with 21 bases between. Germline CDR1 reads LNHDA; CDR2 reads SQIVND (reference sequence). The DNA for the CDR3 is TGTGCCAGTAGAGCCCCCCTTATGGGGCAGGTTGGCTACACCTTC. This gives the protein CASRAPLMGQVGYTF.

As for this clone: The same CDR3 can be traced to other DNA sequences in this sample. V is TRBV28 and J is TRBJ1-2, with D unresolved. The ends were cut back, 3 bases at V and 1 base at J, with 0 bases in the middle. CDR3 size: 11 residues. Germline-derived CDR1 and CDR2 are MDHEN and SYDVKM. The CDR3 sequence: CASSFNYGYTF. For the CDR3, the DNA is TGTGCCAGCAGTTTTAACTATGGCTACACCTTC.

This clone was found once. The chain has TRBV7-2 and TRBJ2-2; D gene ambiguous. In germline, CDR1 is SGHTA, CDR2 FQGNSA. The CDR3 covers 15 residues. V was trimmed by 8 bases and J by 0 bases, leaving 13 bases between them. CDR3 in amino acids: CASGNQRSNTGELFF. The CDR3 bases are TGTGCCAGCGGGAATCAGCGTTCGAACACCGGGGAGCTGTTTTTT. Drawing the rest from reference TRBV7-2 and TRBJ2-2, the complete variable domain is GAGVSQSPSNKVTEKGKDVELRCDPISGHTALYWYRQSLGQGLEFLIYFQGNSAPDKSGLPSDRFSAERTGGSVSTLTIQRTQQEDSAVYLCASGNQRSNTGELFFGEGSRLTVL.

This chain links TRBV6-1 with TRBJ2-5, with TRBD2 as a possible D gene (6 bases). V lost 6 bases and J lost 2, with 13 bases in between. This CDR3 region has 14 residues. The germline gives CDR1 MNHNS, CDR2 SASEGT. CDR3 region: CASRELAAQETQYF. The CDR3 DNA sequence: TGTGCCAGCAGAGAACTAGCTGCGCAAGAGACCCAGTACTTC.

This clone was detected only a few times. V usage is TRBV28 and J usage is TRBJ2-5; D not certain. The V gene's germline CDR1 is MDHEN and CDR2 SYDVKM. V was clipped by 8 bases and J by 2 bases, with 12 bases between them. This CDR3 has 13 amino acids. CDR3 in DNA: TGTGCCAGCTGTCCAGACTTGCAAGAGACCCAGTACTTC. It codes for CASCPDLQETQYF.

The V and J genes are TRBV5-1 and TRBJ2-4; 9 nucleotides align to TRBD1. The CDR3 length is 16 residues. Germline V gene lookup returns CDR1 SGHRS and CDR2 YFSETQ. V was clipped by 2 bases and J by 8 bases; unmatched bases: 11. CDR3 bases: TGCGCCAGCAGCTTAACCGGGACAGGGTGGAGGGACATTCAGTACTTC. This encodes CASSLTGTGWRDIQYF.

V and J are TRBV4-2 and TRBJ1-3; D ambiguous. The V and J ends lost 5 bases and 0 bases respectively, with 5 bases between them. CDR1 is LGHNA, CDR2 YNFKEQ, per germline. The CDR3 totals 13 residues. The CDR3 region is CASSSRSGNTIYF. Written as DNA, the CDR3 is TGTGCCAGCAGCTCGCGCTCTGGAAACACCATATATTTT.

The gene calls are TRBV18 and TRBJ1-3; D uncertain. CDR1 is KGHSH and CDR2 is LQKENI in the germline V gene. V lost 8 bases to trimming and J lost 1 base, with 12 bases between them. The CDR3 spans 14 residues. As DNA, the CDR3 is TGTGCCAGCCTGGCCCAGGAATCTGGAAACACCATATATTTT. It translates to CASLAQESGNTIYF.

This sequence joins TRBV28 and TRBJ2-3; D unclear. The length of the CDR3 is 17 residues. Looked up from germline, CDR1 is MDHEN and CDR2 is SYDVKM. Trimming left V 6 bases short and J 1 base short, with 20 bases between. In DNA, the CDR3 is TGTGCCAGCAGCACCCCCCGGTCGTCGGCCGGCACAGATACGCAGTATTTT. It yields the protein CASSTPRSSAGTDTQYF.

The chain is built from TRBV28 and TRBJ1-5; D call uncertain. V lost 3 bases to trimming and J lost 3 bases, with 12 bases between them. The CDR3 length is 15 residues. Germline CDR1 and CDR2: MDHEN and SYDVKM. In nucleotides, the CDR3 is TGTGCCAGCAGTTTTAAAACGGGGATCAATCAGCCCCAGCATTTT. As protein: CASSFKTGINQPQHF.

V gene TRBV30 combines with J gene TRBJ2-1; D is unclear. Germline values: CDR1 GTSNPN, CDR2 SVGIG (reference sequence). V dropped 4 bases and J dropped 1 base, with 11 bases sitting between them. The CDR3 covers 14 residues. The CDR3 loop is CAWKGQVSYNEQFF. Here the CDR3 DNA reads TGTGCCTGGAAAGGGCAAGTTTCCTACAATGAGCAGTTCTTC. The full variable domain, its missing parts supplied by reference TRBV30 and TRBJ2-1, is SQTIHQWPATLVQPVGSPLSLECTVEGTSNPNLYWYRQAAGRGLQLLFYSVGIGQISSEVPQNLSASRPQDRQFILSSKKLLLSDSGFYLCAWKGQVSYNEQFFGPGTRLTVL.

In its sample, this clone was seen a few times. This chain uses TRBV19 with TRBJ1-5; no definite D call. Trimming removed 3 bases from V and 4 bases from J, with 7 bases in between. The germline V gene has CDR1 LNHDA and CDR2 SQIVND (reference sequence). The CDR3 is made up of 13 amino acids. CDR3 nucleotide sequence: TGTGCCAGTAGTATCGCAAAGAATCAGCCCCAGCATTTT. Protein sequence: CASSIAKNQPQHF.

This rearrangement joins TRBV18 to TRBJ2-4; D possibly uses TRBD1 or TRBD2 (5 bases each). Germline V gives CDR1 KGHSH, CDR2 LQKENI. This CDR3 has 12 residues. V was pared by 9 bases and J by 8 bases, with 14 bases between. CDR3 DNA: TGTGCCAGTCGAGACCGGGACGACATTCAGTACTTC. Translated: CASRDRDDIQYF.

This clone was seen a few times. This chain joins TRBV13 and TRBJ2-7; D unclear. V shed 3 bases and J shed 1 base, with 22 bases lying between them. This CDR3 is built from 18 residues. Germline CDR1 and CDR2: PRHDT and FYEKMQ (reference sequence). CDR3 amino acids: CASSFWGEDGSISYEQYF. Written as DNA, the CDR3 is TGTGCCAGCAGCTTCTGGGGTGAGGACGGTTCAATATCCTACGAGCAGTACTTC.

This chain connects TRBV7-9 to TRBJ1-5; no firm D call. V was cut by 1 base and J by 0 bases, with 10 bases left in between. The germline V gene encodes CDR1 SEHNR and CDR2 FQNEAQ (reference sequence). This CDR3 is built from 16 residues. CDR3 protein: CASSLGARNSNQPQHF. The CDR3 nucleotides are TGTGCCAGCAGCTTAGGAGCCAGGAATAGCAATCAGCCCCAGCATTTT.

The rearrangement uses TRBV7-2 and TRBJ2-1; D might be TRBD1 (5 bases). This CDR3 has 15 amino acids. V was shortened by 5 bases and J by 5 bases, with 16 bases between the two germline ends. Germline V CDR1 and CDR2: SGHTA, FQGNSA. CDR3 in amino acids: CASSVGRLMDNEQFF. DNA for the CDR3: TGTGCCAGCAGCGTGGGGCGGCTCATGGACAATGAGCAGTTCTTC.